This TCR beta chain was captured in a study of blood T cells in healthy people across ages. On the study more broadly: Researchers report that template switching captured about one barcoded beta molecule per two T cells.

There are 15 residues in the CDR3. Germline V lookup: CDR1 GTSNPN, CDR2 SVGIG (reference sequence). This clonotype was counted between two and nine times. Its specificity is unknown. Primed by a sample-barcoded 5' primer and a J-beta primer mix, a second PCR proceeded for roughly 7 to 12 cycles. A single record per CDR3 protein comes from TCRdb applying MiXCR to the 5' RACE reads. The sample shows 600,000 or so distinct CDR3 sequences, approximately 30% of them seen only once. Study-level findings and limits: Calculation of diversity from one million T cells yielded estimates considered to be underestimates.

The TCR sequence derives from a woman of 80 years or more in good health. The sequenced sample was blood. The J gene is TRBJ2-5, the V gene TRBV30; TRBD1 matches 8 bases. The J call may be mistaken, given a closer DNA end match to TRBJ2-7. The CDR3 region is CAWSARKTGANEQYF. The CDR3 DNA reads as TGTGCCTGGAGTGCCCGAAAGACAGGGGCCAACGAGCAGTACTTC.